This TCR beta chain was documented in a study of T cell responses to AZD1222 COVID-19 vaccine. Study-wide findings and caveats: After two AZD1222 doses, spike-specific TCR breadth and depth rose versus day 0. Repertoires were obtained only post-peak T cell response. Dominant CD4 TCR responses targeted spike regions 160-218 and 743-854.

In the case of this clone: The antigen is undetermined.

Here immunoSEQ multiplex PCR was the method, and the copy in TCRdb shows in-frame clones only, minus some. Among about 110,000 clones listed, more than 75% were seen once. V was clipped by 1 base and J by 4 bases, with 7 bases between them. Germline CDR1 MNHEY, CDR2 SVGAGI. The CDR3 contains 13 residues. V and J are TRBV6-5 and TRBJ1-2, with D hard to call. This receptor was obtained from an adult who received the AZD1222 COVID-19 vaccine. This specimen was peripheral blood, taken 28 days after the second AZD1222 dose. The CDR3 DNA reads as TGTGCCAGCAGTTACTTGGGATTCTATGGCTACACCTTC. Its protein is CASSYLGFYGYTF.